The rows below give T cell receptor beta chains drawn from one sample of a study of regulatory and conventional T cells in RAG deficiency. Generated by immunoSEQ multiplex PCR, the TCRdb table keeps only in-frame clones and is missing some. The sample has 8,700 or so clones, around 84% seen once. This same sample was also part of a study on regulatory T cells.

Sequencing was done on a sample of CD8+ T cells sorted from blood. The receptor set was obtained from a human donor in good health. Both conserved end residues are part of each CDR3. The order of the fields is D gene, CDR3 length, V gene, clone size, J gene, CDR3 protein, CDR3 DNA. D genes are given only for firm matches. Size values are once, few and many counts, or a class for expanded clones, and some rows have none.

NA	12	TRBV29-1	NA	TRBJ2-2	CSVEAVTGELFF	TGCAGCGTTGAGGCGGTCACCGGGGAGCTGTTTTTT
NA	15	TRBV6-1	NA	TRBJ1-5	CASSKLGEGNQPQHF	TGTGCCAGCAGTAAACTTGGGGAGGGCAATCAGCCCCAGCATTTT
NA	16	TRBV30	NA	TRBJ2-7	CAWSVLPRASSYEQYF	TGTGCCTGGAGTGTACTCCCCCGCGCGAGCTCCTACGAGCAGTACTTC
NA	16	TRBV7-9	NA	TRBJ2-1	CASSLVGTNLYNEQFF	TGTGCCAGCAGCTTAGTGGGGACAAATCTTTACAATGAGCAGTTCTTC
NA	13	TRBV11-2	once	TRBJ2-7	CASSLVLLPRQYF	TGTGCCAGCAGCTTAGTTCTGCTCCCGCGGCAGTACTTC
TRBD2	13	TRBV11-2	NA	TRBJ2-2	CASRSTSAGELFF	TGTGCCAGCAGATCAACTAGCGCCGGGGAGCTGTTTTTT
TRBD1	12	TRBV10-3	once	TRBJ1-1	CASQGEWTEAFF	TGTGCCAGCCAGGGGGAGTGGACTGAAGCTTTCTTT
NA	14	TRBV9	NA	TRBJ2-7	CASSDDMGVNEQYF	TGTGCCAGCAGTGATGACATGGGTGTCAACGAGCAGTACTTC
TRBD2	18	TRBV28	NA	TRBJ2-7	CASSSMGLAGGPYYEQYF	TGTGCCAGCAGTTCTATGGGACTAGCGGGAGGGCCGTACTACGAGCAGTACTTC
TRBD1	18	TRBV27	NA	TRBJ2-5	CASSIGGGWTGGSETQYF	TGTGCCAGCAGTATCGGAGGTGGTTGGACAGGGGGCTCAGAGACCCAGTACTTC
NA	11	TRBV2	medium-sized	TRBJ2-1	CASDLTNEQFF	TGTGCCAGCGACCTAACGAATGAGCAGTTCTTC
TRBD1	15	TRBV2	NA	TRBJ1-1	CASSDGRGGSTEAFF	TGTGCCAGCAGTGACGGCAGGGGGGGAAGCACTGAAGCTTTCTTT
NA	17	TRBV2	NA	TRBJ1-5	CASSDAGERYSNQPQHF	TGTGCCAGCAGTGACGCAGGCGAACGTTATAGCAATCAGCCCCAGCATTTT
TRBD1	16	TRBV19	NA	TRBJ1-3	CASSKVDRAFGNTIYF	TGTGCCAGTAGTAAAGTGGACAGGGCCTTTGGAAACACCATATATTTT
NA	13	TRBV2	NA	TRBJ2-3	CASEYLKLATQYF	TGTGCCAGCGAATATCTCAAGCTGGCTACGCAGTATTTT